One and the same sample provided the 23 T cell receptor beta chains below, sequenced in a study of blood T cell repertoires in COVID-19. Sequenced by immunoSEQ multiplex PCR; TCRdb stores in-frame clones only, minus some. The sample holds roughly 400,000 clones, approximately 92% seen once. The sample consisted of PBMCs or T cells enriched from blood (not recorded which). All receptors come from a man between 25 and 39 years old who had recovered from COVID-19.

The rearrangement uses TRBV7-9 and TRBJ2-3; TRBD1 might be the D (6 bases). The CDR3 runs 14 residues. V lost 1 base and J 2 bases, leaving 7 bases between the germline ends. The germline V gene encodes CDR1 SEHNR and CDR2 FQNEAQ (reference sequence). The CDR3 reads CASSLDRATDTQYF. The CDR3 coding sequence is TGTGCCAGCAGCTTAGACAGGGCCACAGATACGCAGTATTTT.

This clone has just one count. The chain couples TRBV24-1 to TRBJ2-3; D ambiguous. The CDR3 spans 13 residues. Trimming removed 3 bases at V and 6 bases at J, with 9 bases between. Per germline, CDR1 KGHDR and CDR2 SFDVKD. Here the CDR3 DNA reads TGTGCCACCAGTGATCCCGAGAGCGATACGCAGTATTTT. Encoded protein: CATSDPESDTQYF.

The chain is built from TRBV14 and TRBJ1-6; no clear D gene. Looked up from germline, CDR1 is SGHDN and CDR2 is FVKESK. The CDR3 is 14 amino acids. Trimming stripped 2 bases from V and 9 bases from J, with 11 bases between. CDR3 sequence reads: CASSQLDAGSPLHF. In DNA form, the CDR3 reads TGTGCCAGCAGCCAATTGGACGCGGGTTCACCCCTCCACTTT. The entire variable domain, with the rest obtained from reference TRBV14 and TRBJ1-6, is as follows: EAGVTQFPSHSVIEKGQTVTLRCDPISGHDNLYWYRRVMGKEIKFLLHFVKESKQDESGMPNNRFLAERTGGTYSTLKVQPAELEDSGVYFCASSQLDAGSPLHFGNGTRLTVT.

This clone was picked up one time. J is TRBJ2-7 and V is TRBV28, with 11 bases fitting TRBD1. Germline CDR1 and CDR2: MDHEN and SYDVKM. Trimming cost V 6 bases and J 7 bases; bases outside gene matches: 8. The CDR3 has 14 residues. CDR3 DNA: TGTGCCAGCAGGTGGACAGGGGGCATGTGGGAGCAGTACTTC. Protein product: CASRWTGGMWEQYF.

As regards this clone: The identical CDR3 is also encoded by other nucleotide sequences in the sample. This sequence joins TRBV7-6 and TRBJ1-5; 10 bases align to TRBD1. Germline-derived CDR1 and CDR2 are SGHVS and FNYEAQ. This CDR3 is built from 15 residues. The ends lost 3 bases at V and 2 bases at J; junction bases unmatched: 1. The CDR3 loop is CASSLGTGGNQPQHF. Written as DNA, the CDR3 is TGTGCCAGCAGCTTGGGGACAGGGGGCAATCAGCCCCAGCATTTT.

This clone occurred once. The CDR3 sequence: CASRGAPGGSNTGELFF. The CDR3 nucleotides read TGTGCCAGCAGGGGGGCCCCGGGAGGTTCGAACACCGGGGAGCTGTTTTTT. This chain links TRBV9 with TRBJ2-2, with TRBD2 as a possible D gene (7 bases). The germline V gene encodes CDR1 SGDLS and CDR2 YYNGEE. The CDR3 has 17 residues. Deletions cut 5 bases from V and 0 bases from J, with 17 bases between.

This rearrangement joins TRBV3-1 (or the pseudogene TRBV3-2) to TRBJ2-2; possible D gene TRBD1, 8 bases. Germline CDR1 is LGHDT and CDR2 is YNNKEL (reference sequence). V was trimmed by 4 bases and J by 5 bases, leaving 11 bases between them. This CDR3 comprises 14 residues. CDR3 in DNA: TGTGCCAGCAGCCTACAGGGGGGGACCGGGGAGCTGTTTTTT. It is translated as CASSLQGGTGELFF.

This chain joins TRBV5-1 and TRBJ1-1; TRBD1 matches 7 bases. In germline, CDR1 is SGHRS, CDR2 YFSETQ. This CDR3 region has 13 residues. Losses at the gene ends were 4 bases for V and 11 bases for J; bases not matched to a gene: 11. The CDR3 reads CASSQNKGARAFF. As DNA, the CDR3 is TGCGCCAGCAGCCAAAATAAGGGGGCTCGGGCTTTCTTT. Based on the CDR3 plus reference TRBV5-1 and TRBJ1-1, the full variable domain is KAGVTQTPRYLIKTRGQQVTLSCSPISGHRSVSWYQQTPGQGLQFLFEYFSETQRNKGNFPGRFSGRQFSNSRSEMNVSTLELGDSALYLCASSQNKGARAFFGQGTRLTVV.

This clone was recorded a few times. The chain uses TRBV19 and TRBJ1-3; the D is unclear. V was pared by 4 bases and J by 0 bases, with 13 bases between. Germline CDR1 is LNHDA and CDR2 is SQIVND (reference sequence). CDR3 length: 16 residues. CDR3 protein: CASSTPTPNSGNTIYF. The CDR3 DNA is TGTGCCAGTAGTACGCCGACACCGAACTCTGGAAACACCATATATTTT.

The rearrangement uses TRBV2 and TRBJ2-3, with D unclear. Germline values: CDR1 SNHLY, CDR2 FYNNEI. The CDR3 runs to 13 residues. The V end lost 8 bases, the J end lost 5 bases, and 14 bases lay between the germline ends. The CDR3 nucleotides read TGTGCCAGCGGTTTTTTACTGAAAGATACGCAGTATTTT. It specifies CASGFLLKDTQYF.

The rearrangement uses TRBV19 and TRBJ2-7; 8 bases align to TRBD1. This CDR3 is built from 13 residues. CDR1 LNHDA and CDR2 SQIVND come from the germline V gene (reference sequence). V dropped 10 bases and J dropped 1; count of bases not matched to a gene: 6. The CDR3 DNA sequence: TGTGCCATCAACAGGGGGACTTCCTACGAGCAGTACTTC. Its protein is CAINRGTSYEQYF.

V is TRBV14 and J is TRBJ2-6, with TRBD2 identical over 7 bases. Trimming removed 0 bases from V and 0 bases from J; junction bases left unmatched: 17. The germline V gene has CDR1 SGHDN and CDR2 FVKESK. This CDR3 has 22 residues. The CDR3 DNA reads TGTGCCAGCAGCCAAGAGGCCTTAATCCGGGACTATATTAGCTCTGGGGCCAACGTCCTGACTTTC. Its protein is CASSQEALIRDYISSGANVLTF.

The J gene is TRBJ1-3, the V gene TRBV18, with TRBD1 as a possible D gene (5 bases). The CDR3 spans 16 residues. The V and J ends lost 6 bases and 0 bases respectively, with 15 bases between them. The germline V gene has CDR1 KGHSH and CDR2 LQKENI. CDR3 bases: TGTGCCAGCTCGGGCGGGACCGCCGGCTCTGGAAACACCATATATTTT. Translated: CASSGGTAGSGNTIYF.

A word on this clone: Other DNA sequences in the same sample also yield this CDR3. The chain uses TRBV28 and TRBJ2-7; tentatively, D is TRBD1 (5 bases). The V gene's germline CDR1 is MDHEN and CDR2 SYDVKM. The V gene lost 5 bases and the J gene lost 4 bases, with 9 bases spanning the gap. This CDR3 comprises 12 residues. The CDR3 here is CASSPPGYEQYF. The CDR3 DNA follows: TGTGCCAGCAGTCCCCCAGGGTACGAGCAGTACTTC.

The chain uses TRBV7-3 and TRBJ2-2; weak D call: TRBD1 (6 bases). Germline lookup yields CDR1 SGHTA and CDR2 FQGTGA. V lost 1 base, J lost 0 bases, and 12 bases lay in between. The CDR3 loop spans 17 amino acids. The CDR3 loop reads CASSLRPTGPNTGELFF. CDR3 sequence (DNA): TGTGCCAGCAGCTTAAGACCTACAGGGCCGAACACCGGGGAGCTGTTTTTT.

This clone has a handful of counts. The chain combines TRBV15 with TRBJ2-7; 7 positions match TRBD1. Unmatched junction bases numbered 10, after V lost 3 bases and J lost 5 bases. Germline V CDR1 and CDR2: LNHNV, YYDKDF (reference sequence). This CDR3 has 15 residues. The CDR3 spells CATSRYGTVLNEQYF. CDR3 sequence (DNA): TGTGCCACCAGCAGGTACGGGACAGTCCTCAACGAGCAGTACTTC.

The rearrangement links TRBV19 to TRBJ1-1, with 10 bases that match TRBD1. CDR1 and CDR2 from the germline V gene are LNHDA and SQIVND (reference sequence). V lost 6 bases, J lost 3 bases, and 1 base stayed unmatched. The CDR3 is made up of 13 amino acids. CDR3 residues: CASRDRGDTEAFF. For the CDR3, the DNA is TGTGCCAGTAGGGACAGGGGGGACACTGAAGCTTTCTTT.

V usage is TRBV28 and J usage is TRBJ2-1, with a possible D match to TRBD2 (6 bases). The CDR3 extends over 14 amino acids. In germline, CDR1 is MDHEN, CDR2 SYDVKM. Trimming removed 10 bases from V and 7 bases from J, with 20 bases in between. The CDR3 DNA sequence: TGTGCCACCTCTAGCGCCGCCGTGTTTAATGAGCAGTTCTTC. Residues: CATSSAAVFNEQFF.

The chain is built from TRBV10-3 and TRBJ2-7; 8 bases map to TRBD1. With 0 bases clipped from V and 6 bases from J, the junction kept 4 bases outside the gene matches. Germline lookup yields CDR1 ENHRY and CDR2 SYGVKD. The CDR3 spans 14 residues. The CDR3 DNA sequence: TGTGCCATCAGTGAGTCCGGACAGGGCCCCGAGCAGTACTTC. It translates to CAISESGQGPEQYF.

The chain links TRBV3-1 (or the pseudogene TRBV3-2) to TRBJ1-6; D not certain. CDR1 and CDR2 (germline): LGHDT, YNNKEL (reference sequence). V was trimmed by 3 bases and J by 8 bases, leaving 11 bases between them. The CDR3 length is 14 residues. CDR3 bases: TGTGCCAGCAGCCAGGTTCGCGGGGATTCACCCCTCCACTTT. Its translation: CASSQVRGDSPLHF.

This clone was picked up one time. J is TRBJ1-5 and V is TRBV18, with a possible D match to TRBD1 (6 bases). Germline CDR1 reads KGHSH; CDR2 reads LQKENI. Trimming removed 5 bases from V and 4 bases from J, with 9 bases in between. The CDR3 covers 13 residues. CDR3: CASSSGQNQPQHF. In DNA form, the CDR3 reads TGTGCCAGCTCAAGTGGACAGAATCAGCCCCAGCATTTT.

In regard to this clone: Other DNA sequences from this sample encode an identical CDR3 as well. This chain connects TRBV4-1 to TRBJ2-7; TRBD2 matches 8 bases. Germline values: CDR1 MGHRA, CDR2 YSYEKL. The CDR3 is 14 residues long. Trimming removed 6 bases from V and 1 base from J; junction bases left unmatched: 5. CDR3 amino acids: CASSQGLGSYEQYF. CDR3 nucleotides: TGCGCCAGCAGTCAGGGACTAGGTTCCTACGAGCAGTACTTC.

This clone has a single count. The genes are TRBV15 and TRBJ2-5; tentatively, D is TRBD2 (7 bases). Germline assignment: CDR1 LNHNV and CDR2 YYDKDF (reference sequence). CDR3 length equals 13 residues. The ends were cut back, 11 bases at V and 1 base at J, with 14 bases in the middle. This chain's CDR3 is CASGRGPQETQYF. CDR3 DNA: TGTGCCTCGGGGCGGGGGCCCCAAGAGACCCAGTACTTC.